These 9 T cell receptor beta chains were all obtained from the same sample, sequenced in a study of radiotherapy plus CTLA-4 blockade in lung cancer. Repertoires were generated with immunoSEQ multiplex PCR, while TCRdb's copy carries only in-frame clones and drops some. The sample has 75,000 to 95,000 clones, approximately 82% seen once. The sample here was peripheral blood, taken from a patient treated with radiotherapy plus ipilimumab. The origin of the receptors is a human donor with non-small cell lung cancer that progressed on radiotherapy plus ipilimumab.

This clone was seen more than once but under ten times. V gene TRBV29-1 combines with J gene TRBJ1-5; 10 bases line up with TRBD1. This CDR3 region has 15 residues. The J segment lost 1 base and the V segment lost 6 bases, leaving 6 bases of the junction unmatched. Germline V gene sequence: CDR1 SQVTM, CDR2 ANQGSEA. The DNA for the CDR3 is TGCAGCGTCTCCCTGGGACAGGGGAGCAATCAGCCCCAGCATTTT. It codes for CSVSLGQGSNQPQHF.

Only one count was recorded for this clone. The gene calls are TRBV5-1 and TRBJ2-1, with D unresolved. V was cut by 0 bases and J by 7 bases, with 14 bases left in between. This CDR3 is built from 15 residues. Germline assignment: CDR1 SGHRS and CDR2 YFSETQ. This chain's CDR3 is CASSLAGAPGNEQFF. The CDR3 DNA reads as TGCGCCAGCAGCTTGGCGGGTGCTCCTGGGAATGAGCAGTTCTTC.

V is TRBV5-6 and J is TRBJ2-4, with 7 bases matching TRBD2. The CDR3 has 17 residues. Germline CDR1 SGHDT, CDR2 YYEEEE. The junction had 8 bases not matched to a gene; V was cut back by 2 bases and J by 0 bases. The CDR3 DNA follows: TGTGCCAGCAGCTTAAGGCTAGCGGTACTAGCCAAAAACATTCAGTACTTC. This translates into CASSLRLAVLAKNIQYF.

V is TRBV6-5 and J is TRBJ2-4, with 8 nucleotides matching TRBD1. The J segment lost 4 bases and the V segment lost 7 bases, leaving 6 bases of the junction unmatched. Germline lookup yields CDR1 MNHEY and CDR2 SVGAGI. CDR3 length equals 14 residues. The CDR3 DNA sequence: TGTGCCAGCAATATGGGACAGGAGAAAAACATTCAGTACTTC. This encodes CASNMGQEKNIQYF.

V is TRBV19 and J is TRBJ1-2; 7 nucleotides align to TRBD1. The CDR3 runs to 14 residues. The germline CDR1 and CDR2 sequences are LNHDA and SQIVND (reference sequence). V shed 3 bases, J shed 4 bases, and the junction held 5 bases outside the gene matches. CDR3 coding DNA: TGTGCCAGTAGTATGGGAGGGGGCACCTATGGCTACACCTTC. Its protein product is CASSMGGGTYGYTF.

The rearrangement joins TRBV5-1 to TRBJ1-1; no firm D call. The length of the CDR3 is 14 residues. Trimming took off 0 bases at V and 2 bases at J, with 8 bases between the two ends. CDR1 and CDR2 (germline): SGHRS, YFSETQ. Here the CDR3 reads CASSLVADNTEAFF. In nucleotides, the CDR3 is TGCGCCAGCAGCTTGGTCGCGGACAACACTGAAGCTTTCTTT.

V usage is TRBV11-2 and J usage is TRBJ2-1; a possible D gene is TRBD1 (5 bases). Trimming pared 1 base from V and 5 bases from J, leaving 6 bases between. CDR1 is SGHAT and CDR2 is FQNNGV in the germline V gene. CDR3 length: 13 residues. The CDR3 protein is CASSLARDNEQFF. In DNA form, the CDR3 reads TGTGCCAGCAGCTTAGCCAGGGACAATGAGCAGTTCTTC.

V and J are TRBV4-1 and TRBJ2-6; 9 bases agree with TRBD1. With 4 bases clipped from V and 1 base from J, the junction kept 14 bases outside the gene matches. The CDR3 is made up of 20 amino acids. CDR1 and CDR2 from the germline V gene are MGHRA and YSYEKL. CDR3: CASSPSMGGQGVSGANVLTF. CDR3 bases: TGCGCCAGCAGCCCCAGTATGGGGGGACAGGGTGTATCTGGGGCCAACGTCCTGACTTTC.

This chain joins TRBV12-5 and TRBJ1-3; D gene uncertain. Trimming took off 5 bases at V and 4 bases at J, with 6 bases between the two ends. This CDR3 spans 12 amino acids. The V gene's germline CDR1 is LGHNT and CDR2 FRNRAP. DNA of the CDR3: TGTGCTAGTGGTCTACAGGGAAACACCATATATTTT. This gives the protein CASGLQGNTIYF.